This TCR beta chain was documented in a study of human T cells and chemical hapten exposure. Unique molecular identifiers were linked by the library to individual cDNA molecules. TCRdb reprocessed the RACE reads with MiXCR, giving one entry per CDR3 protein. Seen here are roughly 380,000 distinct CDR3 sequences, 5% to 6.5% observed once, and the top ten hold 2.5% to 3%. As to time point: pre-sensitization, week 0. Noted treatment: therapeutic diphenylcyclopropenone sensitization with weekly scalp DPC. CDR1 and CDR2 from the germline V gene are MNHEY and SVGEGT. The CDR3 has 14 amino acids. Trimming removed 6 bases from V and 2 bases from J, with 12 bases in between.

The V call is TRBV6-2 or TRBV6-3, the J call TRBJ2-3; tentative D call: TRBD2 (5 bases). The sequenced sample was whole blood, obtained in connection with sensitization to the hapten diphenylcyclopropenone (DPC). The source of this sequence is a woman in her forties or fifties with alopecia areata. Some clones in this sample may be carry-over from other donors' samples. This chain's CDR3 is CASRELGTTDTQYF. The CDR3 nucleotides are TGTGCCAGCAGGGAACTAGGTACCACAGATACGCAGTATTTT.